This T cell receptor (beta chain) appears in the sequencing data of a study of cytomegalovirus exposure and HLA in healthy donors. Between the trimmed V and J ends, which lost 4 bases and 5 bases, there was a span of 9 bases. Germline V gene sequence: CDR1 MNHNS, CDR2 SASEGT. There are 12 residues in the CDR3. Primers: 60 Vbeta forward and 13 Jbeta reverse. Only in-frame clones appear in the TCRdb table, and some are missing; sequencing was by immunoSEQ multiplex PCR. The table records roughly 90,000 clones, over 65% of them present only once. This clonotype was sampled from a woman in her thirties or forties in good health and CMV-seropositive. The sequenced sample consisted of PBMCs. V is TRBV6-1 and J is TRBJ2-7; possible D gene TRBD2, 6 bases. The CDR3 reads CASSVGGHEQYF. CDR3 DNA sequence: TGTGCCAGCAGTGTCGGGGGTCACGAGCAGTACTTC.